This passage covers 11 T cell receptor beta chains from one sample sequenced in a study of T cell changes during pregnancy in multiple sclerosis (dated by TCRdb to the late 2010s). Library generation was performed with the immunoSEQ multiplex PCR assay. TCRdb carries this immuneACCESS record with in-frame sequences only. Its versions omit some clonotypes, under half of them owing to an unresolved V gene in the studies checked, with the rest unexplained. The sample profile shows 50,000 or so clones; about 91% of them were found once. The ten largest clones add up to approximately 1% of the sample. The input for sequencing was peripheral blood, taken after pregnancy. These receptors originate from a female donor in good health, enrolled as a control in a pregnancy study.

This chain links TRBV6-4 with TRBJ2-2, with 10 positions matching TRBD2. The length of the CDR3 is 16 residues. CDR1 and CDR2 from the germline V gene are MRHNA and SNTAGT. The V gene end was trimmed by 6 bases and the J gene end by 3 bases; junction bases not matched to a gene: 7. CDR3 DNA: TGTGCCAGCAGAGCGAGTAGCGGGGGGTACACCGGGGAGCTGTTTTTT. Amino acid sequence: CASRASSGGYTGELFF.

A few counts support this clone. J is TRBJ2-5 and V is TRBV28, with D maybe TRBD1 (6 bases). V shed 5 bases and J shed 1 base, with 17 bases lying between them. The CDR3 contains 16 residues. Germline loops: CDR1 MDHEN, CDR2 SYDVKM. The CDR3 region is CASSPPRQAIQETQYF. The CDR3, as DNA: TGTGCCAGCAGTCCCCCAAGACAGGCCATCCAAGAGACCCAGTACTTC.

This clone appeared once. The CDR3 here is CASRRGWNQETQYF. DNA for the CDR3: TGTGCCAGCAGACGGGGGTGGAACCAAGAGACCCAGTACTTC. The genes are TRBV6-1 and TRBJ2-5, with TRBD2 as a possible D gene (6 bases). Trimming pared 6 bases from V and 0 bases from J, leaving 11 bases between. The CDR3 sequence is 14 residues long. Per the germline V gene, CDR1 is MNHNS and CDR2 is SASEGT.

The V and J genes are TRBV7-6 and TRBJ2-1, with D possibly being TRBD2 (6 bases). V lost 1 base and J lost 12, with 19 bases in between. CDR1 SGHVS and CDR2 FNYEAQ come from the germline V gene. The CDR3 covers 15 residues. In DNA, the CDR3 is TGTGCCAGCAGCTTAGTTGACACTCGCGGGGACCGGCAGTTCTTC. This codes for CASSLVDTRGDRQFF.

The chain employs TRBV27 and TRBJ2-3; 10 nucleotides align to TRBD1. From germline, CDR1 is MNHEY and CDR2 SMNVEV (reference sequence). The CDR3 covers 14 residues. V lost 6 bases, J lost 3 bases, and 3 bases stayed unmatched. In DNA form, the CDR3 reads TGTGCCAGCAGCCGGGACAGGGGTACAGATACGCAGTATTTT. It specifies CASSRDRGTDTQYF.

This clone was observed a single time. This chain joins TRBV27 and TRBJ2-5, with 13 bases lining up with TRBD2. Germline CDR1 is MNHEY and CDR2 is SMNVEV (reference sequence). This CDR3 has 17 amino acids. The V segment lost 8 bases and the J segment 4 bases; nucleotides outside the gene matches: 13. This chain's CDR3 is CASGIETGLAGIETQYF. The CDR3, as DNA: TGTGCCAGCGGTATTGAAACGGGACTAGCGGGGATAGAGACCCAGTACTTC.

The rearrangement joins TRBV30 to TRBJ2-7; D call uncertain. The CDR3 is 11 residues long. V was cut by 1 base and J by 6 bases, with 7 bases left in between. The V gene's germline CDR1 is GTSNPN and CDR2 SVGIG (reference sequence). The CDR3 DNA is TGTGCCTGGAGTGCTGCACTCGAGCAGTACTTC. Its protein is CAWSAALEQYF.

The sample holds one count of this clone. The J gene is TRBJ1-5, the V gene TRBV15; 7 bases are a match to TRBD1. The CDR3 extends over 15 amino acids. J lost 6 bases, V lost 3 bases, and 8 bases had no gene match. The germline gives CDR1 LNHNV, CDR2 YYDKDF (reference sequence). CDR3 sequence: CATSSLRQGGQPQHF. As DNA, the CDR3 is TGTGCCACCAGCAGCCTAAGACAGGGCGGTCAGCCCCAGCATTTT.

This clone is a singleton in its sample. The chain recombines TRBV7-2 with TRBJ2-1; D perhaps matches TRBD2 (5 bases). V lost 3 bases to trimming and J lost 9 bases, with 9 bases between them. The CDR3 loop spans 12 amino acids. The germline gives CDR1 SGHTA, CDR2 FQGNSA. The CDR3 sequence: CASSLDLGEQFF. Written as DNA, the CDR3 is TGTGCCAGCAGCTTGGACTTGGGTGAGCAGTTCTTC.

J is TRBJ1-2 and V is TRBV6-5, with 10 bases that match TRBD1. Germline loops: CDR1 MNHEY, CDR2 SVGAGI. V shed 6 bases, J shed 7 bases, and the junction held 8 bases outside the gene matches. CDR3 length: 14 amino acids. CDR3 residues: CASSDRDRGSGYTF. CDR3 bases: TGTGCCAGCAGCGACCGGGACAGGGGAAGTGGCTACACCTTC.

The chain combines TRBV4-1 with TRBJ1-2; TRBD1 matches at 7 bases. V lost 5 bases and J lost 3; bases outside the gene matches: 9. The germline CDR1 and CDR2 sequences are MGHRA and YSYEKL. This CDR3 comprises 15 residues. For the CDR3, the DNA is TGCGCCAGCAGCATGGACAGGAGCCAAGACTATGGCTACACCTTC. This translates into CASSMDRSQDYGYTF.